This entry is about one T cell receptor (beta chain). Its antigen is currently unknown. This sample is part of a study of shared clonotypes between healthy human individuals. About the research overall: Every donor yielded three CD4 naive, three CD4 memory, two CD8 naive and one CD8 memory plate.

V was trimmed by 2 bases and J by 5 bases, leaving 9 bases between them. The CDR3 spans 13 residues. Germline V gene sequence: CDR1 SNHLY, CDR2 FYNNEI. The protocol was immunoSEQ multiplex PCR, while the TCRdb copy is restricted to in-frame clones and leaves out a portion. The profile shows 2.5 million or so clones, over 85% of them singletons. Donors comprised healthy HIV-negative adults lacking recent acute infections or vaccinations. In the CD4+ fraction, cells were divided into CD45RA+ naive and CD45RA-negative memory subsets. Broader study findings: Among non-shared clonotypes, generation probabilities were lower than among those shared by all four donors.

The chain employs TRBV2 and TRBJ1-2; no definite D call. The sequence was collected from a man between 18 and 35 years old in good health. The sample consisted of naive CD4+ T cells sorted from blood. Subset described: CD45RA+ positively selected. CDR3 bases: TGTGCCAGCAGTGAAAGCGTGGCGTATGGCTACACCTTC. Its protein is CASSESVAYGYTF.